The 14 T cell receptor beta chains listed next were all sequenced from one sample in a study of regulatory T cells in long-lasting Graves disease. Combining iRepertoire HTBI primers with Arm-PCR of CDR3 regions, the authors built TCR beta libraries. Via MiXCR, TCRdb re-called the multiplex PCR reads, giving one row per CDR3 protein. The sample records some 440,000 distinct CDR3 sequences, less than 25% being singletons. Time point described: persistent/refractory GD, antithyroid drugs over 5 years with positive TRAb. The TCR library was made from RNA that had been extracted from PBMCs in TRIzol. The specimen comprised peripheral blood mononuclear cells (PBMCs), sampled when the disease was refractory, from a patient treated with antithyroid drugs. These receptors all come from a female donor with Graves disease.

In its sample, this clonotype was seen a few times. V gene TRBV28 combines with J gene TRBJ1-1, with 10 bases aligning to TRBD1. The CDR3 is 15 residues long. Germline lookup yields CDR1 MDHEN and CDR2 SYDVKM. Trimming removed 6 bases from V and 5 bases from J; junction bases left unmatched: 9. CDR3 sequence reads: CASSLLTGGLTEAFF. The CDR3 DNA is TGTGCCAGCAGCCTCTTGACAGGGGGCTTAACTGAAGCTTTCTTT.

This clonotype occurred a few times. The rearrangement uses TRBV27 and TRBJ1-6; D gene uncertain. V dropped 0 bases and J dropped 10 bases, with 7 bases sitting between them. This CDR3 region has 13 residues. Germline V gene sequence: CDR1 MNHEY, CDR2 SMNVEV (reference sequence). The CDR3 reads CASSLSRTSPLHF. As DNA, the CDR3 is TGTGCCAGCAGTTTATCGAGGACCTCACCCCTCCACTTT.

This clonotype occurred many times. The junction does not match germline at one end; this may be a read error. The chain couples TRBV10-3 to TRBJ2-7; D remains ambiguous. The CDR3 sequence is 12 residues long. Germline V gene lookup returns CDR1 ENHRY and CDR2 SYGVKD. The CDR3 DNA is TGTGCCATCGGTGATGGATCTTACGAGCAGTACTTC. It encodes CAIGDGSYEQYF.

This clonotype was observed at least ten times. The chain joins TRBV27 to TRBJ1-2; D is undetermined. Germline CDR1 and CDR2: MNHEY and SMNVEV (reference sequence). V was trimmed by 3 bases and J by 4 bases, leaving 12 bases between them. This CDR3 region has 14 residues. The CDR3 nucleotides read TGTGCCAGCAGTTTTACCCCAGACACCTATGGCTACACCTTC. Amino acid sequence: CASSFTPDTYGYTF.

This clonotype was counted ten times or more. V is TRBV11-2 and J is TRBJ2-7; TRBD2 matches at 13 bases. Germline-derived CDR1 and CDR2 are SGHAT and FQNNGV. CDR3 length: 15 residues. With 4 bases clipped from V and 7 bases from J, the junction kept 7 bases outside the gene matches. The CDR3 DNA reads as TGTGCCAGCAGCTACCAACTAGCGGGAGGGCAAGAGCAGTACTTC. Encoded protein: CASSYQLAGGQEQYF.

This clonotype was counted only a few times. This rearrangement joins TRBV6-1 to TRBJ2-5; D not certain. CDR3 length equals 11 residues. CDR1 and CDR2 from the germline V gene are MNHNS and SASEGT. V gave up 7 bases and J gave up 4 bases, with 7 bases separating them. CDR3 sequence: CASTFRETQYF. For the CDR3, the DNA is TGTGCCAGCACCTTCCGAGAGACCCAGTACTTC.

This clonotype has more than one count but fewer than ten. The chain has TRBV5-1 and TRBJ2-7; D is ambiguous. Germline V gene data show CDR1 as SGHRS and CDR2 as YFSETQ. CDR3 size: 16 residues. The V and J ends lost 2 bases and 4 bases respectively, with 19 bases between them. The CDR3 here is CASSLASGSPSYEQYF. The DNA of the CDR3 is TGCGCCAGCAGCTTAGCCTCCGGGTCCCCTTCTTACGAGCAGTACTTC.

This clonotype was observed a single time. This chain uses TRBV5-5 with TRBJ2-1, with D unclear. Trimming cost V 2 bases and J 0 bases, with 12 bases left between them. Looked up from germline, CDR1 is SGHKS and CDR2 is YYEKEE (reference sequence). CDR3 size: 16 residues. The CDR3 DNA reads TGTGCCAGCAGCTTTCAGGCAGAGAGCTCCTACAATGAGCAGTTCTTC. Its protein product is CASSFQAESSYNEQFF.

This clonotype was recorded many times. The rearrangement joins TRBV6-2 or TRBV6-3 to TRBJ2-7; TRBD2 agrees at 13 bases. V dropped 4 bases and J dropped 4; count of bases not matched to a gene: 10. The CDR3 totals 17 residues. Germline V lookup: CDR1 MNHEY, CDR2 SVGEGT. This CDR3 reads CASSSREGLAGLYEQYF. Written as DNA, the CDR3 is TGTGCCAGCAGTTCGAGGGAGGGACTAGCGGGATTGTACGAGCAGTACTTC.

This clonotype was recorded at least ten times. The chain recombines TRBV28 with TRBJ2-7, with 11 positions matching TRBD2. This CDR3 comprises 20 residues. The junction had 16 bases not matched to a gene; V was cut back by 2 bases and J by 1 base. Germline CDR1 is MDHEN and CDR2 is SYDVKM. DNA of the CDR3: TGTGCCAGCAGTTTAAACAGGGGGAGAAGGACTAGCGGGTCTTCCTACGAGCAGTACTTC. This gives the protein CASSLNRGRRTSGSSYEQYF. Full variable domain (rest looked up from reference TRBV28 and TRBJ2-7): DVKVTQSSRYLVKRTGEKVFLECVQDMDHENMFWYRQDPGLGLRLIYFSYDVKMKEKGDIPEGYSVSREKKERFSLILESASTNQTSMYLCASSLNRGRRTSGSSYEQYFGPGTRLTVT.

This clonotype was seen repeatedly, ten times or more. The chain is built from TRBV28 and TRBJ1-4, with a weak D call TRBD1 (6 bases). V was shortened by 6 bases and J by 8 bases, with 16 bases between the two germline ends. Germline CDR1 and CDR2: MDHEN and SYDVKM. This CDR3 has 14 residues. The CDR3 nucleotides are TGTGCCAGCAGAATCACAGGGATGGAAGAAAAACTGTTTTTT. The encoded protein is CASRITGMEEKLFF.

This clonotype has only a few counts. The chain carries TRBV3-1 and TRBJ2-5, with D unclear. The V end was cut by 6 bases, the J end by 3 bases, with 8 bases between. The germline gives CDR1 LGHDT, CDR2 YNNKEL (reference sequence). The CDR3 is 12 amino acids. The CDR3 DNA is TGTGCCAGCAGTGACCCAGAAGAGACCCAGTACTTC. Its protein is CASSDPEETQYF.

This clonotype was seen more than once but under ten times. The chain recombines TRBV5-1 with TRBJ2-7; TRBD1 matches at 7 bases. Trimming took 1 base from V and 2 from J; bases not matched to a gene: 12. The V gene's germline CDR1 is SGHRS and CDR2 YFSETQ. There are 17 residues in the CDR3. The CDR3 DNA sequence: TGCGCCAGCAGCTTGATTCTGGGTCGGGACAGTCCCTACGAGCAGTACTTC. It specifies CASSLILGRDSPYEQYF.

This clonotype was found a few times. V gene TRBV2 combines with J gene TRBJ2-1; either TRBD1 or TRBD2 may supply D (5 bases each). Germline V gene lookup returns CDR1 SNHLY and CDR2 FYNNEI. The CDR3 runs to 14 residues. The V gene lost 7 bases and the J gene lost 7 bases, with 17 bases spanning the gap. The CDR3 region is CASIRTGLTNEQFF. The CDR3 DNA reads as TGTGCCAGCATAAGAACGGGGCTTACGAATGAGCAGTTCTTC.